Shown below are 29 T cell receptor beta chains from a single sample sequenced in a study of Ad26.COV2.S vaccination and SARS-CoV-2 variants. Treatment: about 20 received Ad26.COV2.S at low or high dose, single or two shots; 5 received placebo; per-sample allocation not given. Day 63 after the first vaccine or placebo injection was the time point for sampling. Libraries were prepared by immunoSEQ multiplex PCR; TCRdb keeps only in-frame clonotypes and omits some of them. The table includes roughly 700,000 clones, 89% detected once. Here the sequenced sample was peripheral blood, taken in a trial of Ad26.COV2.S vaccine versus placebo. The receptors here all came from a person between 18 and 65 years old who received the Ad26.COV2.S COVID-19 vaccine or a placebo.

A few counts support this clone. The chain joins TRBV10-2 to TRBJ1-1; D call uncertain. V was clipped by 7 bases and J by 1 base, with 10 bases between them. Germline V CDR1 and CDR2: WSHSY, SAAADI. The CDR3 contains 13 residues. CDR3 loop: CASNNQPNTEAFF. CDR3 DNA: TGCGCCAGCAATAACCAGCCGAACACTGAAGCTTTCTTT.

The chain couples TRBV4-3 to TRBJ1-5, with 12 positions matching TRBD1. This CDR3 comprises 16 residues. With 4 bases clipped from V and 6 bases from J, the junction kept 7 bases outside the gene matches. Germline V gene data show CDR1 as LGHNA and CDR2 as YSLEER. The CDR3 sequence is CASSPGRGQGAQPQHF. CDR3 nucleotides: TGCGCCAGCAGCCCGGGAAGGGGACAGGGGGCTCAGCCCCAGCATTTT.

The chain carries TRBV30 and TRBJ1-1; 9 nucleotides agree with TRBD1. The CDR3 covers 16 residues. V lost 3 bases to trimming and J lost 3 bases; unmatched junction nucleotides: 11. Germline CDR1 GTSNPN, CDR2 SVGIG (reference sequence). The CDR3 protein is CAWRSGTGPSYTEAFF. CDR3 nucleotides: TGTGCCTGGAGGTCCGGGACAGGGCCTTCGTACACTGAAGCTTTCTTT.

Only one count was recorded for this clone. J is TRBJ2-5 and V is TRBV18; TRBD2 matches at 7 bases. The germline gives CDR1 KGHSH, CDR2 LQKENI. Germline trimming cut 0 bases from V and 2 bases from J; bases unmatched to any gene: 6. The CDR3 consists of 16 residues. The CDR3 nucleotides read TGTGCCAGCTCACCACCAAACCTAGCGGTACAAGAGACCCAGTACTTC. This sequence encodes CASSPPNLAVQETQYF.

This clone was counted a few times. The identical CDR3 is also encoded by other nucleotide sequences in the sample. V and J are TRBV5-5 and TRBJ1-2, with 9 bases that match TRBD1. From germline, CDR1 is SGHKS and CDR2 YYEKEE (reference sequence). This CDR3 has 13 residues. J gave up 7 bases and V 4 bases, and 5 bases lay outside the gene matches. This CDR3 is CASSLGQGGGYTF. In DNA form, the CDR3 reads TGTGCCAGCAGCCTGGGACAGGGAGGTGGCTACACCTTC.

V gene TRBV21-1 combines with J gene TRBJ2-1; TRBD2, the D gene given by the table, was not confirmed from the DNA. TRBV21-1 is marked as a pseudogene. This CDR3 spans 12 amino acids. The CDR3 DNA sequence: TGTGCCAGCAGGAAGGGAGGCTATGAGCAGTTCTTC. Amino acid sequence: CASRKGGYEQFF.

The CDR3 sequence: CASSYSMGSYEQYF. The CDR3 coding sequence is TGTGCCAGCAGTTACTCGATGGGTTCCTACGAGCAGTACTTC. This rearrangement joins TRBV6-6 to TRBJ2-7, with D unresolved. Per germline, CDR1 MNHNY and CDR2 SVGAGI (reference sequence). This CDR3 has 14 residues. V was cut by 0 bases and J by 1 base, with 7 bases left in between.

This clone was counted only a few times. The chain is built from TRBV30 and TRBJ1-2; D unclear. Germline CDR1 GTSNPN, CDR2 SVGIG (reference sequence). Trimming shortened V by 2 bases and J by 7 bases, and 14 bases separated the two germline ends. The CDR3 covers 13 residues. The CDR3 protein is CAWSFGEAAGYTF. The CDR3 bases are TGTGCCTGGAGTTTCGGGGAGGCGGCTGGCTACACCTTC.

Notes on this clone: This sample also contains other DNA sequences that code for the same CDR3. The DNA for the CDR3 is TGTGCCACCAGTGCTGGGCAGCGCTATGGCTACACCTTC. Its translation is CATSAGQRYGYTF. This chain links TRBV24-1 with TRBJ1-2; D remains unclear. This CDR3 has 13 amino acids. Trimming cost V 5 bases and J 4 bases, with 10 bases left between them. Germline CDR1 KGHDR, CDR2 SFDVKD.

The gene calls are TRBV12-3 or TRBV12-4 and TRBJ2-5, with unresolved D. With 7 bases removed from V and 7 bases from J, the gap between germline ends came to 13 bases. CDR3 length: 12 residues. CDR3 coding DNA: TGTGCCAGCAAAGTCCCTCTGGGGACCCAGTACTTC. Translating it yields CASKVPLGTQYF.

CDR3 sequence (DNA): TGCAGCGTTGACTCCTTGGACAGGGGGTCCTACGAGCAGTACTTC. This translates into CSVDSLDRGSYEQYF. The chain combines TRBV29-1 with TRBJ2-7; 10 bases are shared with TRBD1. CDR1 is SQVTM, CDR2 ANQGSEA, per germline. Germline trimming cut 3 bases from V and 1 base from J; bases unmatched to any gene: 6. CDR3 length equals 15 residues.

The chain employs TRBV25-1 and TRBJ2-3; 9 positions agree with TRBD2. The CDR3 is 13 amino acids. Germline V CDR1 and CDR2: MGHDK, SYGVNS. The junction had 4 bases not matched to a gene; V was cut back by 6 bases and J by 6 bases. CDR3 in amino acids: CASSLSGGDTQYF. For the CDR3, the DNA is TGTGCCAGCAGCTTAAGCGGGGGGGATACGCAGTATTTT.

The genes are TRBV6-1 and TRBJ2-2, with D uncertain. V was trimmed by 3 bases and J by 3 bases, leaving 11 bases between them. The CDR3 loop spans 15 amino acids. Germline loops: CDR1 MNHNS, CDR2 SASEGT. This CDR3 reads CASSELPTYTGELFF. For the CDR3, the DNA is TGTGCCAGCAGTGAGCTCCCTACCTACACCGGGGAGCTGTTTTTT.

The rearrangement links TRBV19 to TRBJ1-2, with 10 bases matching TRBD1. Germline CDR1 LNHDA, CDR2 SQIVND (reference sequence). The CDR3 runs to 14 residues. After removal of 7 bases from V and 3 bases from J, the junction contained 5 bases not matched to a gene. The CDR3 region is CASTRDRGHYGYTF. CDR3 nucleotides: TGTGCCAGTACCCGGGACAGGGGCCACTATGGCTACACCTTC.

This clone was observed a single time. The J gene is TRBJ2-2, the V gene TRBV30; 7 bases line up with TRBD2. Germline lookup yields CDR1 GTSNPN and CDR2 SVGIG (reference sequence). The CDR3 extends over 13 amino acids. V was pared by 1 base and J by 7 bases, with 3 bases of the junction left unmatched. The chain's CDR3 is CAWSARGDGELFF. CDR3 in DNA: TGTGCCTGGAGTGCCCGGGGGGACGGGGAGCTGTTTTTT.

The chain recombines TRBV19 with TRBJ1-2; no clear D gene. In germline, CDR1 is LNHDA, CDR2 SQIVND (reference sequence). The V gene lost 4 bases and the J gene lost 1 base, with 13 bases spanning the gap. The CDR3 is made up of 15 amino acids. The DNA for the CDR3 is TGTGCCAGTAGTACCCACTCTGGAGGTAACTATGGCTACACCTTC. It is translated as CASSTHSGGNYGYTF.

The rearrangement uses TRBV9 and TRBJ1-2; D uncertain. Germline lookup yields CDR1 SGDLS and CDR2 YYNGEE. This CDR3 comprises 12 residues. V was trimmed by 4 bases and J by 5 bases, leaving 9 bases between them. The CDR3: CASSPRSYGYTF. CDR3 sequence (DNA): TGTGCCAGCAGCCCTCGGTCGTATGGCTACACCTTC. The full variable domain, in which reference TRBV9 and TRBJ1-2 provide the parts outside the CDR3, is DSGVTQTPKHLITATGQRVTLRCSPRSGDLSVYWYQQSLDQGLQFLIQYYNGEERAKGNILERFSAQQFPDLHSELNLSSLELGDSALYFCASSPRSYGYTFGSGTRLTVV.

The gene calls are TRBV30 and TRBJ2-2; D gene ambiguous. The CDR3 runs to 13 residues. With 0 bases removed from V and 7 bases from J, the gap between germline ends came to 9 bases. Germline values: CDR1 GTSNPN, CDR2 SVGIG (reference sequence). As DNA, the CDR3 is TGTGCCTGGAGTGTACAAACGGTCGGGGAGCTGTTTTTT. Translated, it gives CAWSVQTVGELFF.

The chain links TRBV5-6 to TRBJ2-7, with 8 bases identical to TRBD2. The CDR3 consists of 14 residues. Germline V gene data show CDR1 as SGHDT and CDR2 as YYEEEE. The trim removed 6 bases at V and 4 bases at J, leaving 9 bases unmatched. The CDR3 DNA reads as TGTGCCAGCACCCTCGGGGGGGCATTGTACGAGCAGTACTTC. Translated, it gives CASTLGGALYEQYF.

This clone was observed a few times. The chain joins TRBV5-1 to TRBJ2-7; possible D gene TRBD2, 5 bases. The V end was cut by 3 bases, the J end by 6 bases, with 16 bases between. Germline V lookup: CDR1 SGHRS, CDR2 YFSETQ. The CDR3 covers 14 residues. This chain's CDR3 is CASSSTLDAGEQYF. In DNA form, the CDR3 reads TGCGCCAGCAGCTCGACTCTAGATGCGGGCGAGCAGTACTTC.

This chain joins TRBV7-9 and TRBJ2-7, with D possibly TRBD2 on 6 matching bases. This CDR3 is 14 amino acids long. The germline V and J ends were trimmed by 6 bases and 0 bases, with 12 bases remaining between them. In germline, CDR1 is SEHNR, CDR2 FQNEAQ (reference sequence). The CDR3 DNA reads TGTGCCAGCAGTTTTAGCGGAACCTCCTACGAGCAGTACTTC. It translates to CASSFSGTSYEQYF.

The rearrangement joins TRBV19 to TRBJ2-4; maybe TRBD1 (5 bases). V was pared by 6 bases and J by 6 bases, with 18 bases between. The CDR3 sequence is 15 residues long. From germline, CDR1 is LNHDA and CDR2 SQIVND (reference sequence). CDR3 coding DNA: TGTGCCAGTAGCATCATCCAAGCGCAGGGAAACATTCAGTACTTC. Its translation is CASSIIQAQGNIQYF.

The V call is TRBV5-1, the J call TRBJ2-1; D remains unclear. The germline gives CDR1 SGHRS, CDR2 YFSETQ. Trimming stripped 0 bases from V and 3 bases from J, with 13 bases between. CDR3 size: 16 residues. The CDR3 sequence: CASSLGTGSVYNEQFF. CDR3 nucleotide sequence: TGCGCCAGCAGCTTGGGGACCGGATCCGTCTACAATGAGCAGTTCTTC.

This clone has only one observation. The rearrangement links TRBV5-4 to TRBJ2-1; D gene ambiguous. This CDR3 comprises 15 residues. V dropped 0 bases and J dropped 0 bases, with 7 bases sitting between them. Germline loops: CDR1 SGHNT, CDR2 YYREEE (reference sequence). The CDR3 region is CASSLVRSSYNEQFF. CDR3 DNA: TGTGCCAGCAGCTTGGTAAGAAGCTCCTACAATGAGCAGTTCTTC.

This chain connects TRBV3-1 (or the pseudogene TRBV3-2) to TRBJ2-2; 15 positions agree with TRBD2. The CDR3 sequence is 17 residues long. Germline assignment: CDR1 LGHDT and CDR2 YNNKEL (reference sequence). V lost 6 bases, J lost 2 bases, and 4 bases stayed unmatched. The CDR3 DNA is TGTGCCAGCAGTCTGGGACTAGCGGGAGGAAACACCGGGGAGCTGTTTTTT. Protein sequence: CASSLGLAGGNTGELFF.

The chain has TRBV5-8 and TRBJ1-2; the D gene is possibly TRBD1 (5 bases). Germline-derived CDR1 and CDR2 are SGHTS and YDEGEE. Trimming removed 1 base from V and 6 bases from J, with 16 bases in between. CDR3 length equals 15 residues. The CDR3: CASSLRTRQGHGYTF. The CDR3 DNA follows: TGTGCCAGCAGCTTGAGAACTCGCCAGGGTCATGGCTACACCTTC.

The chain is built from TRBV19 and TRBJ2-2; perhaps TRBD1 as D (6 bases). The germline V gene encodes CDR1 LNHDA and CDR2 SQIVND (reference sequence). The CDR3 totals 15 residues. Between the trimmed V and J ends, which lost 3 bases and 5 bases, there was a span of 13 bases. CDR3 sequence (DNA): TGTGCCAGTAGTATGGTCCTTACAGGGACCGGGGAGCTGTTTTTT. It codes for CASSMVLTGTGELFF.

The genes are TRBV7-2 and TRBJ2-6, with TRBD1 identical over 7 bases. The CDR3 sequence is 18 residues long. Germline loops: CDR1 SGHTA, CDR2 FQGNSA. Trimming removed 0 bases from V and 1 base from J; junction bases left unmatched: 6. CDR3 in amino acids: CASSLAGTAFSGANVLTF. The CDR3 DNA reads as TGTGCCAGCAGCTTAGCTGGGACAGCCTTTTCTGGGGCCAACGTCCTGACTTTC.

The chain employs TRBV20-1 and TRBJ2-3, with a tentative D call TRBD2 (5 bases). V lost 5 bases and J 4 bases, leaving 7 bases between the germline ends. CDR1 is DFQATT, CDR2 SNEGSKA, per germline (reference sequence). The CDR3 covers 11 residues. The CDR3 nucleotides read TGCAGTGCTCGGGATCCAGATACGCAGTATTTT. Amino acids: CSARDPDTQYF.